The T cell receptor (beta chain) under discussion was sequenced for a study of T cell responses to AZD1222 COVID-19 vaccine. From germline, CDR1 is SGHTA and CDR2 FQGNSA. V was trimmed by 3 bases and J by 2 bases, leaving 10 bases between them. There are 15 residues in the CDR3. The method was immunoSEQ multiplex PCR; TCRdb's version includes in-frame clones alone and lacks a portion of them. This repertoire shows under 130,000 clones, about nine tenths found once; its top ten account for less than 55%. The sample here was peripheral blood, taken on day 0 of AZD1222 vaccination. The V gene is TRBV7-2, the J gene TRBJ2-2, with no clear D. This TCR was sampled from an adult in good health. CDR3 sequence: CASSFRAFNTGELFF. DNA for the CDR3: TGTGCCAGCAGCTTTCGGGCTTTCAACACCGGGGAGCTGTTTTTT.